Presented here are 9 T cell receptor beta chains from one specimen sequenced in a study of cytomegalovirus exposure and HLA in healthy donors listed by TCRdb under 2017. The library was produced with the immunoSEQ multiplex PCR assay. For the multiplex PCR, a mixture combining 60 forward primers for TCR Vbeta segments and 13 reverse primers for TCR Jbeta segments was used. TCRdb obtained this table from immuneACCESS and retained in-frame rearrangements with V and J assigned. These tables miss some clones; where compared with another copy, unresolved V genes account for less than half of the shortfall, and the remainder is unexplained. In this sample the table shows 150,000 to 200,000 clones, 70% to 80% of which occur a single time. Approximately 0.7% of the sample rests with the top ten. Sequencing was carried out using PBMCs. These receptor sequences come from a woman aged 40 to 50 in good health and CMV-seronegative.

The V and J genes are TRBV12-5 and TRBJ1-2, with D possibly being TRBD1 (6 bases). Trimming stripped 5 bases from V and 4 bases from J, with 20 bases between. CDR1 is LGHNT, CDR2 FRNRAP, per germline. The CDR3 runs to 16 residues. The CDR3 spells CASGSPGTLSPYGYTF. The CDR3 bases are TGTGCTAGTGGTAGCCCCGGGACACTTTCCCCCTATGGCTACACCTTC.

This chain links TRBV6-1 with TRBJ2-4; maybe TRBD2 (5 bases). V lost 6 bases and J 0 bases, leaving 12 bases between the germline ends. This CDR3 is built from 15 residues. In germline, CDR1 is MNHNS, CDR2 SASEGT. CDR3 nucleotide sequence: TGTGCCAGCAGGGAAACTAGACTAGCCAAAAACATTCAGTACTTC. It specifies CASRETRLAKNIQYF.

This chain joins TRBV19 and TRBJ1-5; 8 positions match TRBD1. Germline loops: CDR1 LNHDA, CDR2 SQIVND (reference sequence). With 6 bases clipped from V and 6 bases from J, the junction kept 10 bases outside the gene matches. This CDR3 is 15 amino acids long. DNA for the CDR3: TGTGCCAGTAGGCTGACAGGGGTGGAGGTTCAGCCCCAGCATTTT. It specifies CASRLTGVEVQPQHF.

This clone was counted only a few times. The CDR3: CASSLAGGLGLDEQFF. CDR3 sequence (DNA): TGTGCCAGCAGCTTAGCTGGGGGACTGGGGTTGGATGAGCAGTTCTTC. V and J are TRBV7-6 and TRBJ2-1; weak D call: TRBD2 (6 bases). Trimming stripped 0 bases from V and 8 bases from J, with 17 bases between. This CDR3 has 16 amino acids. Germline lookup yields CDR1 SGHVS and CDR2 FNYEAQ.

This clone was picked up a small number of times. This sequence joins TRBV5-1 and TRBJ1-5; TRBD1 matches 7 bases. Germline V gives CDR1 SGHRS, CDR2 YFSETQ. This CDR3 is built from 13 residues. The V gene end was trimmed by 4 bases and the J gene end by 5 bases; junction bases not matched to a gene: 3. CDR3 DNA sequence: TGCGCCAGCAGCAAAGGGACAGATCAGCCCCAGCATTTT. This gives the protein CASSKGTDQPQHF. The full variable domain, rest sourced from reference TRBV5-1 and TRBJ1-5, is KAGVTQTPRYLIKTRGQQVTLSCSPISGHRSVSWYQQTPGQGLQFLFEYFSETQRNKGNFPGRFSGRQFSNSRSEMNVSTLELGDSALYLCASSKGTDQPQHFGDGTRLSIL.

This chain connects TRBV19 to TRBJ1-1; no clear D gene. V shed 4 bases and J shed 1 base, with 7 bases lying between them. CDR1 and CDR2 (germline): LNHDA, SQIVND (reference sequence). There are 13 residues in the CDR3. CDR3 residues: CASSRPPNTEAFF. CDR3 coding DNA: TGTGCCAGTAGTAGGCCCCCGAACACTGAAGCTTTCTTT.

The chain uses TRBV4-1 and TRBJ1-1; TRBD1 is a possible D gene (5 bases). V was pared by 8 bases and J by 2 bases, with 18 bases between. Per germline, CDR1 MGHRA and CDR2 YSYEKL. This CDR3 region has 15 residues. The CDR3 reads CASSRPGGANTEAFF. DNA for the CDR3: TGCGCCAGCTCTCGGCCGGGGGGTGCAAACACTGAAGCTTTCTTT.

The chain couples TRBV12-5 to TRBJ2-1; D remains ambiguous. V was cut by 2 bases and J by 0 bases, with 11 bases left in between. CDR1 LGHNT and CDR2 FRNRAP come from the germline V gene. This CDR3 has 16 amino acids. The CDR3 DNA reads as TGTGCTAGTGGTTTGCGACTTTCTGACTCCTACAATGAGCAGTTCTTC. Its translation is CASGLRLSDSYNEQFF.

The chain carries TRBV5-4 and TRBJ2-5, with D perhaps matching TRBD2 (5 bases). The V end lost 0 bases, the J end lost 2 bases, and 11 bases lay between the germline ends. This CDR3 region has 15 residues. The germline gives CDR1 SGHNT, CDR2 YYREEE (reference sequence). The CDR3 protein is CASSLGVSAQETQYF. The CDR3 region has the DNA TGTGCCAGCAGCTTGGGGGTTAGCGCTCAAGAGACCCAGTACTTC.